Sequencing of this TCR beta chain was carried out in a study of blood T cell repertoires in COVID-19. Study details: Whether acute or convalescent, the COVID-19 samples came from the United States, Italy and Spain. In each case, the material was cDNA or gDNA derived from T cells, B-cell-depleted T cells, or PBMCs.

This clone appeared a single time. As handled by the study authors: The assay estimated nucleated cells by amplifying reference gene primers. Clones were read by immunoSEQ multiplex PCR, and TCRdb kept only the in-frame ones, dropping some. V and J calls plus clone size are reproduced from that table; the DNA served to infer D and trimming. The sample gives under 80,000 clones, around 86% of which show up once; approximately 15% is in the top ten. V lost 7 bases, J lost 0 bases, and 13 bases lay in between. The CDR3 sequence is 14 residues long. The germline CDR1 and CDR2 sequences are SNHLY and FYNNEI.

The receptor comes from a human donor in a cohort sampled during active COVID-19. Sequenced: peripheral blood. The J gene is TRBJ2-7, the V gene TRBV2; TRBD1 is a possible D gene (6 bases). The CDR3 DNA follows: TGTGCCAGCATCCGGGACACTGTCTCCTACGAGCAGTACTTC. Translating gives CASIRDTVSYEQYF.